This TCR beta chain was retrieved from a study of control samples from healthy donors and cancer patients. The CDR3 is 18 residues long. Germline CDR1 reads MDHEN; CDR2 reads SYDVKM. After removal of 4 bases from V and 0 bases from J, the junction contained 11 bases not matched to a gene. The data were produced by immunoSEQ multiplex PCR, yet TCRdb's version contains in-frame clones alone and is incomplete. In the table there are 120,000 to 150,000 clones, 75% to 95% of which are singletons. In this sample, this clone turned up once. This clonotype was obtained from a man aged 18 to 29 in good health. V gene TRBV28 combines with J gene TRBJ2-1; 8 bases match TRBD1. The sample was blood. The CDR3 spells CASSSTGVRGSSYNEQFF. CDR3 sequence (DNA): TGTGCCAGCAGTTCGACAGGGGTAAGGGGCTCCTCCTACAATGAGCAGTTCTTC.